The 20 T cell receptor beta chains in this list originate from one sample, sequenced in a study of blood T cell repertoires in COVID-19. Sequencing was performed with immunoSEQ multiplex PCR; in TCRdb, only in-frame clones are kept and a portion is missing. The table shows 130,000 to 150,000 clones, with approximately 80% occurring only once. Source material: peripheral blood. The receptors come from a man aged 65 to 85 who had recovered from COVID-19.

This chain connects TRBV5-1 to TRBJ2-7, with unresolved D. V lost 2 bases and J 4 bases, leaving 16 bases between the germline ends. CDR1 is SGHRS and CDR2 is YFSETQ in the germline V gene. This CDR3 is 15 amino acids long. The CDR3 is CASSFQPSSRYEQYF. In DNA form, the CDR3 reads TGCGCCAGCAGCTTCCAACCGAGTTCGCGTTACGAGCAGTACTTC.

The chain recombines TRBV20-1 with TRBJ2-3, with a possible D match to TRBD2 (6 bases). The germline V gene encodes CDR1 DFQATT and CDR2 SNEGSKA (reference sequence). This CDR3 has 14 amino acids. V lost 3 bases, J lost 3 bases, and 13 bases lay in between. The CDR3 region is CSASPGERTDTQYF. Here the CDR3 DNA reads TGCAGTGCTAGTCCGGGAGAGAGGACAGATACGCAGTATTTT.

The V and J genes are TRBV13 and TRBJ1-1; TRBD1 is a possible D gene (5 bases). This CDR3 is built from 14 residues. V shed 7 bases and J shed 0 bases, with 12 bases lying between them. Germline CDR1 reads PRHDT; CDR2 reads FYEKMQ (reference sequence). DNA for the CDR3: TGTGCCAGCAACTGGGCGGGGGTGAACACTGAAGCTTTCTTT. Protein product: CASNWAGVNTEAFF.

The gene calls are TRBV12-5 and TRBJ2-5; D not certain. Per the germline V gene, CDR1 is LGHNT and CDR2 is FRNRAP. This CDR3 is built from 13 residues. Deletions cut 2 bases from V and 4 bases from J, with 8 bases between. In DNA form, the CDR3 reads TGTGCTAGTGGTTTGTGGGCCCCAGAGACCCAGTACTTC. Translating gives CASGLWAPETQYF.

The genes are TRBV2 and TRBJ2-1, with 8 bases matching TRBD1. The trim removed 9 bases at V and 2 bases at J, leaving 9 bases unmatched. Germline V CDR1 and CDR2: SNHLY, FYNNEI. The CDR3 totals 15 residues. The CDR3 loop is CARQGVKSTYNEQFF. The CDR3 coding sequence is TGTGCCAGACAGGGGGTAAAGAGTACCTACAATGAGCAGTTCTTC.

This clone was observed a few times. The chain joins TRBV27 to TRBJ1-2; 7 bases are shared with TRBD1. CDR3 size: 15 residues. V shed 4 bases, J shed 0 bases, and the junction held 5 bases outside the gene matches. Germline loops: CDR1 MNHEY, CDR2 SMNVEV (reference sequence). CDR3 sequence: CASSYRGEANYGYTF. CDR3 nucleotide sequence: TGTGCCAGCAGTTACAGGGGCGAAGCTAACTATGGCTACACCTTC.

The V call is TRBV3-1 (or the pseudogene TRBV3-2), the J call TRBJ1-2; 7 positions match TRBD1. The CDR3 sequence is 14 residues long. V was pared by 3 bases and J by 4 bases, with 5 bases of the junction left unmatched. CDR1 is LGHDT, CDR2 YNNKEL, per germline (reference sequence). The CDR3 nucleotides read TGTGCCAGCAGCCATAGACAGGGTCTCTATGGCTACACCTTC. Translation gives CASSHRQGLYGYTF.

The chain carries TRBV3-1 (or the pseudogene TRBV3-2) and TRBJ2-7; the match to TRBD2 covers 7 bases. CDR1 and CDR2 from the germline V gene are LGHDT and YNNKEL (reference sequence). The CDR3 loop spans 13 amino acids. V gave up 2 bases and J gave up 5 bases; unmatched junction bases: 3. The CDR3 reads CASSQSRENEQYF. In nucleotides, the CDR3 is TGTGCCAGCAGCCAATCGCGGGAGAACGAGCAGTACTTC.

This clone has just one count. This chain links TRBV11-2 with TRBJ2-2; 8 bases match TRBD1. The CDR3 extends over 13 amino acids. Germline trimming cut 5 bases from V and 7 bases from J; bases unmatched to any gene: 3. From germline, CDR1 is SGHAT and CDR2 FQNNGV. CDR3 sequence reads: CASSKTGVGELFF. The CDR3 DNA reads as TGTGCCAGCAGCAAGACAGGGGTCGGGGAGCTGTTTTTT.

V and J are TRBV10-3 and TRBJ2-7, with a possible D match to TRBD1 (5 bases). The V end was cut by 7 bases, the J end by 6 bases, with 16 bases between. Germline values: CDR1 ENHRY, CDR2 SYGVKD. This CDR3 is built from 13 residues. CDR3 sequence: CAIKARAGTEQYF. Written as DNA, the CDR3 is TGTGCCATCAAAGCCAGGGCAGGAACCGAGCAGTACTTC.

In DNA form, the CDR3 reads TGTGCCAGCAGCCAAGAGACAGGGGGTAGAGAAAAACTGTTTTTT. As protein: CASSQETGGREKLFF. This chain joins TRBV3-1 (or the pseudogene TRBV3-2) and TRBJ1-4; 9 bases fit TRBD1. CDR1 is LGHDT and CDR2 is YNNKEL in the germline V gene (reference sequence). V trimming: 0 bases; J trimming: 8 bases; junction bases outside the gene matches: 4. CDR3 length equals 15 residues.

The rearrangement uses TRBV12-3 or TRBV12-4 and TRBJ1-1, with a possible D match to TRBD1 (5 bases). This CDR3 comprises 13 residues. V was clipped by 2 bases and J by 6 bases, with 10 bases between them. CDR3 sequence reads: CASSLNRQPEAFF. The DNA of the CDR3 is TGTGCCAGCAGTTTAAACAGACAGCCTGAAGCTTTCTTT.

The chain has TRBV7-2 and TRBJ2-7; 7 nucleotides align to TRBD2. The ends lost 1 base at V and 1 base at J; junction bases unmatched: 4. The CDR3 runs 15 residues. CDR1 is SGHTA, CDR2 FQGNSA, per germline. The CDR3 sequence: CASSLGGRVSYEQYF. CDR3 DNA sequence: TGTGCCAGCAGCTTAGGAGGGAGGGTTTCCTACGAGCAGTACTTC. Full variable domain (remainder filled in from reference TRBV7-2 and TRBJ2-7): GAGVSQSPSNKVTEKGKDVELRCDPISGHTALYWYRQSLGQGLEFLIYFQGNSAPDKSGLPSDRFSAERTGGSVSTLTIQRTQQEDSAVYLCASSLGGRVSYEQYFGPGTRLTVT.

This chain uses TRBV11-2 with TRBJ2-3; the D gene is possibly TRBD2 (6 bases). This CDR3 has 20 residues. Per the germline V gene, CDR1 is SGHAT and CDR2 is FQNNGV. V was trimmed by 0 bases and J by 4 bases, leaving 26 bases between them. The CDR3 loop is CASSLDRNPGVATGADTQYF. In nucleotides, the CDR3 is TGTGCCAGCAGCTTAGATCGGAATCCGGGAGTAGCAACGGGAGCAGATACGCAGTATTTT.

This clone has only a few counts. V usage is TRBV19 and J usage is TRBJ1-2, with 9 bases identical to TRBD1. The CDR3 has 12 residues. Germline-derived CDR1 and CDR2 are LNHDA and SQIVND (reference sequence). J gave up 7 bases and V 5 bases, and 2 bases lay outside the gene matches. CDR3 nucleotide sequence: TGTGCCAGTAGTGTGACAGGGGGTGGCTACACCTTC. This sequence encodes CASSVTGGGYTF.

This chain joins TRBV2 and TRBJ1-4; TRBD1 matches 7 bases. CDR1 is SNHLY and CDR2 is FYNNEI in the germline V gene. J lost 1 base, V lost 8 bases, and 7 bases had no gene match. The CDR3 has 15 amino acids. The CDR3 DNA reads as TGTGCCAGCCTTCGAGGGGGCGAAACTAATGAAAAACTGTTTTTT. Amino acid sequence: CASLRGGETNEKLFF. Filled out from reference TRBV2 and TRBJ1-4, the complete variable domain reads EPEVTQTPSHQVTQMGQEVILRCVPISNHLYFYWYRQILGQKVEFLVSFYNNEISEKSEIFDDQFSVERPDGSNFTLKIRSTKLEDSAMYFCASLRGGETNEKLFFGSGTQLSVL.

This clone showed up just a few times. The rearrangement uses TRBV30 and TRBJ1-2, with TRBD1 matching over 7 bases. V gave up 5 bases and J gave up 13 bases; unmatched junction bases: 7. CDR1 GTSNPN and CDR2 SVGIG come from the germline V gene (reference sequence). This CDR3 spans 10 amino acids. The CDR3 is CAWGRQGITF. CDR3 DNA: TGTGCCTGGGGACGACAGGGTATCACCTTC.

The V gene is TRBV27, the J gene TRBJ2-4, with 8 bases matching TRBD2. The CDR3 totals 17 residues. Germline CDR1 and CDR2: MNHEY and SMNVEV (reference sequence). Germline trimming cut 3 bases from V and 6 bases from J; bases unmatched to any gene: 13. The DNA for the CDR3 is TGTGCCAGCAGTTTTCTAGCGGGCGACGGGGTGGGAAACATTCAGTACTTC. Translating gives CASSFLAGDGVGNIQYF.

V usage is TRBV13 and J usage is TRBJ2-7; unclear D gene. Germline V CDR1 and CDR2: PRHDT, FYEKMQ (reference sequence). The CDR3 is 13 residues long. V dropped 0 bases and J dropped 0 bases, with 3 bases sitting between them. CDR3 residues: CASSLGRSYEQYF. The CDR3 coding sequence is TGTGCCAGCAGCTTAGGCCGCTCCTACGAGCAGTACTTC.

The gene calls are TRBV10-3 and TRBJ2-5, with a tentative D call TRBD2 (6 bases). The germline V gene encodes CDR1 ENHRY and CDR2 SYGVKD. The CDR3 is 15 amino acids. The V gene lost 4 bases and the J gene lost 3 bases, with 15 bases spanning the gap. CDR3 bases: TGTGCCATCAGTGCCGGAGGGCAGGGTGAAGAGACCCAGTACTTC. Translating gives CAISAGGQGEETQYF.